The present entry profiles one TCR beta chain with its context. Its antigen is currently unknown. This record comes from a study of cytomegalovirus exposure and HLA in healthy donors. Study overall: A subsequent analysis reported that the roughly 120 validation repertoires were produced on the same platform that had also been used for the 600 to 700 first-cohort repertoires.

Sequencing used immunoSEQ multiplex PCR; TCRdb keeps in-frame clones, though not all of them. The profile covers about 250,000 clones, with less than 90% appearing a single time and about 11% taken by the ten largest. V dropped 0 bases and J dropped 10; count of bases not matched to a gene: 8. Germline values: CDR1 SGHRS, CDR2 YFSETQ. The CDR3 runs to 14 residues. Notes on the study in general: The study put some 160 TCR beta chains on its list as cytomegalovirus-associated. Reportedly, diagnosis of cytomegalovirus status by the classifier showed high specificity and sensitivity. Many donors shared some public TCRs, even though most TCR sequences were rare.

The receptor was isolated from a young man in good health and CMV-seropositive. The sample taken for sequencing was PBMCs. The rearrangement joins TRBV5-1 to TRBJ1-1; 8 bases match TRBD1. DNA for the CDR3: TGCGCCAGCAGCTTGGAAAAGACAGGGGATGGAGCTTTCTTT. Its translation is CASSLEKTGDGAFF. The full variable domain, in which reference TRBV5-1 and TRBJ1-1 provide the parts outside the CDR3, is KAGVTQTPRYLIKTRGQQVTLSCSPISGHRSVSWYQQTPGQGLQFLFEYFSETQRNKGNFPGRFSGRQFSNSRSEMNVSTLELGDSALYLCASSLEKTGDGAFFGQGTRLTVV.